Below, 2 T cell receptor beta chains from the same sample are listed, as sequenced in a study of cytotoxic CD8 clonotypes in ibrutinib-treated CLL (dated by TCRdb to about 2021). Libraries were made using the immunoSEQ multiplex PCR assay. The table comes from immuneACCESS by way of TCRdb, which keeps in-frame sequences with V and J called. Part of the clones is missing from these tables; in studies checked, under half for an unresolved V gene and the rest for unknown reasons. In this sample the table shows about 84,000 clones, 70% to 90% of which occur a single time. The ten top clones hold under 7% of the sample. The sample consisted of PBMCs, taken before ibrutinib treatment. The receptor source for this set is a human donor with chronic lymphocytic leukemia.

This chain links TRBV2 with TRBJ1-2; maybe TRBD1 (6 bases). V was trimmed by 2 bases and J by 6 bases, leaving 13 bases between them. The CDR3 extends over 14 amino acids. Germline CDR1 is SNHLY and CDR2 is FYNNEI. The CDR3 loop is CASSESVRGHGYTF. The CDR3, as DNA: TGTGCCAGCAGTGAAAGTGTCAGGGGACATGGCTACACCTTC.

The chain has TRBV27 and TRBJ2-3; 7 bases are shared with TRBD2. Trimming took 2 bases from V and 4 from J; bases not matched to a gene: 6. The germline CDR1 and CDR2 sequences are MNHEY and SMNVEV (reference sequence). The CDR3 totals 15 residues. CDR3 loop: CASSLSPSGADTQYF. The CDR3 bases are TGTGCCAGCAGTTTAAGTCCTAGCGGCGCAGATACGCAGTATTTT.